The present TCR beta chain was sequenced within a study of blood T cell repertoires in COVID-19. Study-wide context: Researchers got acute and convalescent COVID-19 samples from the United States, Italy and Spain. The analysed material was cDNA or gDNA that came from T cells, B-cell-depleted T cells, or PBMCs.

The CDR3 runs 13 residues. The germline CDR1 and CDR2 sequences are SGHNT and YENEEA. Trimming pared 4 bases from V and 5 bases from J, leaving 12 bases between. Per the original methods: Amplification from reference gene primers served as the basis for estimated nucleated cell counts. Sequenced by immunoSEQ multiplex PCR; TCRdb stores in-frame clones only, minus some. The V and J calls and the clone size are those of that table, but D and trimming were determined from the DNA. The table lists 390,000 or so clones, around 90% of them singletons. While infection was still active, Seattle patients were enrolled and then followed longitudinally.

The source is a woman aged 25 to 39 with COVID-19, enrolled during active disease. The chain employs TRBV11-3 and TRBJ2-7, with TRBD1 as a possible D gene (5 bases). Specimen: peripheral blood. The CDR3 DNA reads TGTGCCAGCAGCTCCAACCAGGGCCACGAGCAGTACGTC. This codes for CASSSNQGHEQYV.